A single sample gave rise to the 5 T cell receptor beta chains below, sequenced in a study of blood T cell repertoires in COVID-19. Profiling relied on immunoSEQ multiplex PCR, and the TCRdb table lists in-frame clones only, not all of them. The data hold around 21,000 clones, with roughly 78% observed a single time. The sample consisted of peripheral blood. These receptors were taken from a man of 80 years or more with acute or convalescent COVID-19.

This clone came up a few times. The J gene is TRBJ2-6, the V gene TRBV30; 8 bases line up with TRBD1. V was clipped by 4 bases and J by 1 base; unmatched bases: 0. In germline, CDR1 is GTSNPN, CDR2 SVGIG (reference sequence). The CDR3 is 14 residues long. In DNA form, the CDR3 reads TGTGCCTGGAACAGGGGGTCTGGGGCCAACGTCCTGACTTTC. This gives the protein CAWNRGSGANVLTF.

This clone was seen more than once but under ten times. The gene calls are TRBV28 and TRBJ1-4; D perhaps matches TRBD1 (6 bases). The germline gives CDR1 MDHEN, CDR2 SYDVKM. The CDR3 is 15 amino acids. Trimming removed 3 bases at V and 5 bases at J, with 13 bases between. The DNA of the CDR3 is TGTGCCAGCAGTTTTCGGGGGGCGGGAAATGAAAAACTGTTTTTT. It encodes CASSFRGAGNEKLFF.

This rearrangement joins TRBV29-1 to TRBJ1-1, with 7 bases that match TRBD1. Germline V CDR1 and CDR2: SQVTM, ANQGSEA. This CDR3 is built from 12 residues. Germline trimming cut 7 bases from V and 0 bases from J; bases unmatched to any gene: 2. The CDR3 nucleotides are TGCAGCGCGACAGGGTTGAACACTGAAGCTTTCTTT. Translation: CSATGLNTEAFF.

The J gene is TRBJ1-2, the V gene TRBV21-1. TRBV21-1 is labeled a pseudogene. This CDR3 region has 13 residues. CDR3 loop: CASRTQRPYGYTF. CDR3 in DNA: TGTGCCAGCAGGACTCAGAGGCCCTATGGCTACACCTTC.

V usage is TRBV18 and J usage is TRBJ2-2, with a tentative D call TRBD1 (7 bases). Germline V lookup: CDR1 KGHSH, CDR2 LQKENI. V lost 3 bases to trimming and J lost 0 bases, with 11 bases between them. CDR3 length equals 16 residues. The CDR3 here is CASSPRDRANTGELFF. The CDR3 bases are TGTGCCAGCTCACCGCGGGACAGAGCGAACACCGGGGAGCTGTTTTTT.